Following are 18 T cell receptor beta chains from one sample sequenced in a study of T cells in Graves' hyperthyroidism and ophthalmopathy. Amplification of TCR beta CDR3 regions used RNA as the template. A first-round RT-PCR of the TCR CDR3 used the HTBI primer set. One entry per CDR3 protein, called by TCRdb with MiXCR from the multiplex PCR reads. The sample shows 300,000 or so distinct CDR3 sequences, 21% of them seen only once. Sequenced: blood. These receptors originate from a woman in her fifties or sixties with Graves' hyperthyroidism.

Ten or more counts support this clonotype. The rearrangement links TRBV11-2 to TRBJ2-5; 13 nucleotides line up with TRBD2. CDR3 size: 17 residues. Trimming took 4 bases from V and 1 from J; bases not matched to a gene: 6. Germline CDR1 reads SGHAT; CDR2 reads FQNNGV. The CDR3 here is CASSSGTSGKTQETQYF. CDR3 coding DNA: TGTGCCAGCAGCTCCGGGACTAGCGGGAAGACCCAAGAGACCCAGTACTTC.

The chain links TRBV11-3 to TRBJ1-6; no firm D call. Germline V gives CDR1 SGHNT, CDR2 YENEEA. This CDR3 spans 12 amino acids. Trimming stripped 8 bases from V and 5 bases from J, with 7 bases between. The DNA for the CDR3 is TGTGCCAGCGGCCGGAATAATTCACCCCTCCACTTT. Translation: CASGRNNSPLHF.

In its sample, this clonotype was seen many times. The chain employs TRBV27 and TRBJ1-1; D gene uncertain. Germline CDR1 reads MNHEY; CDR2 reads SMNVEV (reference sequence). This CDR3 has 14 residues. The ends were cut back, 5 bases at V and 1 base at J, with 11 bases in the middle. The CDR3 nucleotides read TGTGCCAGCAGTCCAAGACCCCGGAACACTGAAGCTTTCTTT. This gives the protein CASSPRPRNTEAFF.

This clonotype was found many times. The chain combines TRBV10-3 with TRBJ1-1, with 9 nucleotides matching TRBD1. The CDR3 contains 15 residues. The junction had 4 bases not matched to a gene; V was cut back by 2 bases and J by 3 bases. Germline V lookup: CDR1 ENHRY, CDR2 SYGVKD. The CDR3 DNA follows: TGTGCCATCAGTGAGGGACAGGGGACGGACACTGAAGCTTTCTTT. Translating it yields CAISEGQGTDTEAFF.

The chain uses TRBV5-4 and TRBJ2-3, with 9 bases matching TRBD2. The V gene's germline CDR1 is SGHNT and CDR2 YYREEE (reference sequence). The CDR3 loop spans 16 amino acids. The V segment lost 2 bases and the J segment 2 bases; nucleotides outside the gene matches: 6. As DNA, the CDR3 is TGTGCCAGCAGCTTAAGCGGGGGGAGTGACACAGATACGCAGTATTTT. It specifies CASSLSGGSDTDTQYF.

The gene calls are TRBV11-3 and TRBJ2-1; D may match TRBD1 or TRBD2 (5 bases each). Germline V gives CDR1 SGHNT, CDR2 YENEEA. The CDR3 is made up of 15 amino acids. Trimming took 5 bases from V and 6 from J, leaving 17 bases between them. The CDR3 is CASSPSPEGTNEQFF. CDR3 nucleotide sequence: TGTGCCAGCAGCCCATCTCCGGAAGGGACCAATGAGCAGTTCTTC.

This clonotype was counted many times. The genes are TRBV2 and TRBJ2-7, with a weak D call TRBD2 (5 bases). Germline-derived CDR1 and CDR2 are SNHLY and FYNNEI. CDR3 length: 14 amino acids. V dropped 5 bases and J dropped 6 bases, with 17 bases sitting between them. CDR3 sequence: CASSSRASRGEQYF. The CDR3 DNA reads TGTGCCAGCAGTTCGCGGGCGAGTAGAGGCGAGCAGTACTTC.

The table lists this clonotype with many counts. This chain links TRBV28 with TRBJ1-4, with 9 nucleotides matching TRBD1. The CDR3 contains 16 residues. The germline V gene encodes CDR1 MDHEN and CDR2 SYDVKM. With V trimmed by 6 bases and J by 8 bases, 13 bases remained unmatched. The CDR3 region has the DNA TGTGCCAGCAGGGGTAGTTGGGGACAGGGAGGCGAAAAACTGTTTTTT. Protein: CASRGSWGQGGEKLFF. Using reference TRBV28 and TRBJ1-4 for the parts outside the CDR3, the full variable domain is DVKVTQSSRYLVKRTGEKVFLECVQDMDHENMFWYRQDPGLGLRLIYFSYDVKMKEKGDIPEGYSVSREKKERFSLILESASTNQTSMYLCASRGSWGQGGEKLFFGSGTQLSVL.

This clonotype was observed at least ten times. This chain joins TRBV5-1 and TRBJ2-3, with 10 positions matching TRBD2. Germline lookup yields CDR1 SGHRS and CDR2 YFSETQ. CDR3 length: 18 amino acids. Trimming took 1 base from V and 0 from J; bases not matched to a gene: 8. The CDR3 bases are TGCGCCAGCAGCTTGAAAGCGGGAGGGCCGCGAAGCACAGATACGCAGTATTTT. Its translation: CASSLKAGGPRSTDTQYF.

The chain combines TRBV5-1 with TRBJ2-3; 12 bases match TRBD2. Germline CDR1 reads SGHRS; CDR2 reads YFSETQ. The length of the CDR3 is 18 residues. V was clipped by 4 bases and J by 1 base; unmatched bases: 10. The CDR3 sequence is CASSPPGLAGLRTDTQYF. The CDR3 bases are TGCGCCAGCAGCCCACCAGGACTAGCGGGGTTACGCACAGATACGCAGTATTTT.

This clonotype came up many times. This chain links TRBV18 with TRBJ1-1; D possibly corresponds to TRBD1 (5 bases). Germline V gene lookup returns CDR1 KGHSH and CDR2 LQKENI. V shed 9 bases and J shed 3 bases, with 8 bases lying between them. The CDR3 is made up of 11 amino acids. The CDR3 nucleotides read TGTGCCAGTGGACAACACACTGAAGCTTTCTTT. Protein product: CASGQHTEAFF. Drawing the rest from reference TRBV18 and TRBJ1-1, the complete variable domain is NAGVMQNPRHLVRRRGQEARLRCSPMKGHSHVYWYRQLPEEGLKFMVYLQKENIIDESGMPKERFSAEFPKEGPSILRIQQVVRGDSAAYFCASGQHTEAFFGQGTRLTVV.

The gene calls are TRBV12-3 or TRBV12-4 and TRBJ2-4, with D possibly TRBD1 on 5 matching bases. The CDR3 consists of 13 residues. V lost 0 bases, J lost 7 bases, and 7 bases lay in between. The CDR3 sequence: CASSLAQGNIQYF. The DNA of the CDR3 is TGTGCCAGCAGTTTAGCGCAGGGCAACATTCAGTACTTC.

This clonotype was detected ten times or more. This sequence joins TRBV4-1 and TRBJ2-1; possibly TRBD1 for D (5 bases). The V end lost 4 bases, the J end lost 3 bases, and 16 bases lay between the germline ends. CDR1 MGHRA and CDR2 YSYEKL come from the germline V gene. The CDR3 spans 16 residues. This CDR3 is CASSLGSRQLYNEQFF. The CDR3 DNA sequence: TGCGCCAGCAGCCTTGGATCGAGACAGCTCTACAATGAGCAGTTCTTC.

V gene TRBV7-3 combines with J gene TRBJ2-3; the D is unclear. Germline-derived CDR1 and CDR2 are SGHTA and FQGTGA. The CDR3 sequence is 14 residues long. V was trimmed by 1 base and J by 6 bases, leaving 11 bases between them. CDR3 in DNA: TGTGCCAGCAGCTTAAACACCCCCTCGGATACGCAGTATTTT. The encoded protein is CASSLNTPSDTQYF.

This clonotype has just one count. A clone one base away is much larger, so this may be a read error. The rearrangement joins TRBV7-9 to TRBJ1-4; no reliable D call. The V gene's germline CDR1 is SEHNR and CDR2 FQNEAQ (reference sequence). The CDR3 has 17 residues. With 5 bases removed from V and 3 bases from J, the gap between germline ends came to 19 bases. CDR3 sequence: CASSGCLSPLANEKLFF. DNA for the CDR3: TGTGCCAGCAGCGGTTGTTTAAGCCCCTTAGCTAATGAAAAACTGTTTTTT.

This clonotype was seen at least ten times. V usage is TRBV4-1 and J usage is TRBJ2-3; D could derive from TRBD1 or TRBD2 (6 bases each). Trimming removed 1 base at V and 3 bases at J, with 17 bases between. Germline CDR1 MGHRA, CDR2 YSYEKL. The CDR3 length is 17 residues. DNA for the CDR3: TGCGCCAGCAGCCAAGGCCTAGCACGGGGGCCAACAGATACGCAGTATTTT. It yields the protein CASSQGLARGPTDTQYF.

This clonotype has ten or more counts. This chain connects TRBV7-3 to TRBJ2-3, with TRBD2 matching over 10 bases. Germline V CDR1 and CDR2: SGHTA, FQGTGA. The CDR3 is 15 amino acids. Losses at the gene ends were 1 base for V and 5 bases for J; bases not matched to a gene: 3. CDR3 bases: TGTGCCAGCAGCTTAAGGACTAGCGGAAGAGATACGCAGTATTTT. Translation gives CASSLRTSGRDTQYF.

This clonotype appeared many times. This chain joins TRBV12-3 or TRBV12-4 and TRBJ2-7; D might be TRBD1 (5 bases). Trimming removed 1 base from V and 6 bases from J, with 10 bases in between. The CDR3 covers 13 residues. DNA of the CDR3: TGTGCCAGCAGTTTAGTCAGGGTGGGCGAGCAGTACTTC. Translated, it gives CASSLVRVGEQYF.